The sequence of this T cell receptor beta chain was determined in a study of blood T cell repertoires in COVID-19 (dated by TCRdb to about 2020). Regarding the complete study: Samples from collaborators originated in the United States, Italy and Spain and spanned both the acute and convalescent phases of COVID-19. The material from the prospective study consisted of cDNA or gDNA derived from T cells, B-cell-depleted T cells, or PBMCs. The dataset comprised deeply sampled blood TCRbeta repertoires from subjects exposed to, actively infected with, or recovered from COVID-19. The repertoires were released in a freely available public database meant as a resource for research on the immune response to SARS-CoV-2. Samples were obtained from the ongoing ImmuneRACE study (first 160 participants) and from 950 to 1,500 subjects provided by 6 global collaborators. Nearly every sample came with metadata listing a de-identified subject ID, COVID-19 status, age in years and sex. Where HLA class I and class II types were available, the types were taken from metadata supplied by the sample provider, not from assay-based typing. What the work shows at the level of the full study, not this receptor alone: Clinical and demographic metadata were provided uncurated, with the amount varying by source and participant.

Enrolling through a virtual design, the prospective study's participants ranged in age from roughly 18 to 90 years and lived across about two dozen United States geographic areas. In the prospective study, participants were assigned to cohorts based on the clinical history participants reported in a screening survey and a study questionnaire. For ImmuneRACE Cohort 3, a participant was defined as recovered based on two consecutive negative NP/OP PCR tests, clearance by a healthcare professional, or resolution of symptoms. Each participant in the prospective study had whole blood, serum and a nasopharyngeal or oropharyngeal swab collected by mobile phlebotomists. Over a roughly 2-month period, participants in the prospective study had the option of providing additional blood draws and questionnaires. Prospective study blood samples were shipped either frozen or at room temperature before DNA extraction.

The cysteine opens and the phenylalanine closes a CDR3 of 12 amino acids. Just the 36-base CDR3 DNA is kept, in frame starting at base 1. The V end loses 5 bases and the J end loses 3 bases, and a stretch of 7 bases separates them. Via the germline V gene (reference sequence), CDR1 is MNHEY and CDR2 SMNVEV. TCRbeta CDR3 regions were amplified from genomic DNA using the immunoSEQ Assay, a bias-controlled multiplex PCR. The original pipeline was this. The number of nucleated cells in each sample was estimated by amplification of reference gene primers within the assay. To quantify the absolute abundance of each unique TCRbeta CDR3 rearrangement, sequence reads were collapsed and filtered. For each sample, productive Simpson clonality was calculated as the square root of Simpson's diversity index over productive rearrangements. As stored in TCRdb, this immuneACCESS dataset retains in-frame rearrangements with V and J assigned. A fraction of the clones does not appear; measured against another copy, unresolved V genes explain less than half of the discrepancy, and the remainder lacks a known reason. That table gives V, J and clone size, and the DNA gave D and trimming. This sample has roughly 230,000 clones in its table, and approximately 83% of those were observed once. The ten largest clones take up 3% to 4% of the sample.

Notes on this clone: The antigen it recognizes is unknown. No clone much larger than this one lies a single base away; base qualities are absent.

The V gene is TRBV27 and the J gene is TRBJ1-1; the D gene cannot be named for sure. Sequenced material: PBMCs or T cells enriched from blood (not recorded which). The receptor comes from a woman aged 55-70 years who had recovered from COVID-19. The CDR3 here reads CASSNRDTEAFF. The DNA sequence is TGTGCCAGCAGTAACCGGGACACTGAAGCTTTCTTT.